This T cell receptor (beta chain) originates from a study of read filtering for tumor transcriptome and immune sequencing. Looking at the study overall: Transcriptome libraries were built from DNase-treated RNA. IR-seq gave about 3.5 to 11 million TCR reads per sample; RNA-seq gave roughly 80 to 1273. The study, taken as a whole, reports: Roughly four fifths of IR-seq clonotypes had one read, totaling around 3.5% of reads; RNA-seq: about 70% and 40%.

For this clonotype: Its antigen is as yet unknown.

The CDR3 contains 15 residues. CDR1 is DFQATT, CDR2 SNEGSKA, per germline (reference sequence). Trimming removed 3 bases at V and 7 bases at J, with 16 bases between. From 400 to 450 ng of RNA, a library with molecular barcoded alpha/delta and beta/gamma adaptors was made. TCRdb itself ran the reads through MiXCR, one entry per CDR3 protein. The repertoire includes about 86,000 distinct CDR3 sequences, 9% to 15% of them detected once, and 15% sits in the top ten. The sequenced sample was a population of CD138-negative cells sorted from bone marrow. The chain links TRBV20-1 to TRBJ2-6; D ambiguous. This TCR derives from a donor aged 40 or older with multiple myeloma. The CDR3 spells CSASRHGYGANVLTF. The DNA for the CDR3 is TGCAGTGCTAGTAGGCACGGGTATGGTGCCAACGTCCTGACTTTC.